The rows below give T cell receptor beta chains drawn from one sample of a study of T-cell reconstitution after alpha-beta-depleted transplantation in children. TCRdb re-analysed the PCR reads in MiXCR, keeping a single row per CDR3 protein. The repertoire holds approximately 640,000 distinct CDR3 sequences, with over 15% as singletons. The sample here was PBMCs from the stem cell graft donor, taken from the stem cell graft. The receptors originated from a human donor who donated a stem cell graft to a child with acute myeloid leukemia. CDR3s include the opening cysteine and the closing phenylalanine or tryptophan. The D gene is left open where the match is weak. A clone size is listed for some rows: how often the clone was seen (once, few, many), or a class if it is expanded.

D gene	V gene	J gene	clone size	CDR3 protein	CDR3 DNA
.	TRBV20-1	TRBJ1-3	many	CSALKGGGNTIYF	TGCAGTGCGTTAAAGGGGGGTGGAAACACCATATATTTT
.	TRBV27	TRBJ1-5	many	CASSFVGGRNQPQHF	TGTGCCAGCAGTTTCGTGGGAGGGCGCAATCAGCCCCAGCATTTT
.	TRBV12-3/TRBV12-4	TRBJ1-3	.	CASQRGGLAGNTIYF	TGTGCCAGCCAACGGGGTGGGTTGGCTGGAAACACCATATATTTT
.	TRBV29-1	TRBJ2-1	.	CSVELGGYNEQFF	TGCAGCGTTGAATTGGGGGGCTACAATGAGCAGTTCTTC
TRBD1	TRBV6-5	TRBJ2-7	.	CASRSVGQDSYEQYF	TGTGCCAGCAGGTCCGTGGGACAGGACTCCTACGAGCAGTACTTC
.	TRBV5-1	TRBJ2-1	.	CASSEGNSYNEQFF	TGCGCCAGCAGTGAGGGGAACTCCTACAATGAGCAGTTCTTC
.	TRBV29-1	TRBJ1-1	.	CSGVTSEAFF	TGCAGCGGGGTTACATCGGAAGCTTTCTTT
.	TRBV7-7	TRBJ1-4	.	CASSRDINEKLFF	TGTGCCAGCAGCCGGGACATAAATGAAAAACTGTTTTTT
TRBD2	TRBV5-1	TRBJ2-3	many	CASSRAKTSGGTDTQYF	TGCGCCAGCAGCCGTGCTAAGACTAGCGGGGGCACAGATACGCAGTATTTT
TRBD1	TRBV5-1	TRBJ2-3	many	CASSRQGRDTQYF	TGCGCCAGCAGCCGACAGGGGAGAGATACGCAGTATTTT
.	TRBV12-3/TRBV12-4	TRBJ2-5	few	CASSGGAQETQYF	TGTGCCAGCAGTGGTGGGGCCCAAGAGACCCAGTACTTC
.	TRBV28	TRBJ1-1	.	CASHSVLNTEAFF	TGTGCCAGCCACTCAGTTTTAAACACTGAAGCTTTCTTT
TRBD1	TRBV6-5	TRBJ1-4	many	CASSYQTGWREKLFF	TGTGCCAGCAGTTACCAGACAGGGTGGCGTGAAAAACTGTTTTTT
.	TRBV20-1	TRBJ2-5	few	CSARGATPGETQYF	TGCAGTGCTAGAGGGGCTACCCCTGGGGAGACCCAGTACTTC
.	TRBV20-1	TRBJ1-2	many	CSARAGRTDYGYTF	TGCAGTGCTAGAGCGGGCAGGACAGATTATGGCTACACCTTC
TRBD1	TRBV12-3/TRBV12-4	TRBJ1-6	few	CASSFTGAGGLPPLHF	TGTGCCAGCAGTTTCACTGGGGCAGGGGGCTTGCCACCCCTCCACTTT